This T cell receptor beta chain is from a study of technical replicates of blood from a handful of donors. Germline CDR1 SGDLS, CDR2 YYNGEE. V shed 3 bases and J shed 4 bases, with 13 bases lying between them. The CDR3 extends over 14 amino acids. TCRdb's table, derived via immunoSEQ multiplex PCR, lists solely in-frame clones and lacks some. The table includes roughly 100,000 clones, about 96% detected once. The sequence derives from a human donor in good health. The sequenced sample was T cells isolated from PBMCs. The J gene is TRBJ1-1, the V gene TRBV9, with TRBD1 as a possible D gene (6 bases). The CDR3 bases are TGTGCCAGCAGCGCCACCGGGACACCCACTGAAGCTTTCTTT. Translation gives CASSATGTPTEAFF. Complete variable domain (other parts from reference TRBV9 and TRBJ1-1): DSGVTQTPKHLITATGQRVTLRCSPRSGDLSVYWYQQSLDQGLQFLIQYYNGEERAKGNILERFSAQQFPDLHSELNLSSLELGDSALYFCASSATGTPTEAFFGQGTRLTVV.